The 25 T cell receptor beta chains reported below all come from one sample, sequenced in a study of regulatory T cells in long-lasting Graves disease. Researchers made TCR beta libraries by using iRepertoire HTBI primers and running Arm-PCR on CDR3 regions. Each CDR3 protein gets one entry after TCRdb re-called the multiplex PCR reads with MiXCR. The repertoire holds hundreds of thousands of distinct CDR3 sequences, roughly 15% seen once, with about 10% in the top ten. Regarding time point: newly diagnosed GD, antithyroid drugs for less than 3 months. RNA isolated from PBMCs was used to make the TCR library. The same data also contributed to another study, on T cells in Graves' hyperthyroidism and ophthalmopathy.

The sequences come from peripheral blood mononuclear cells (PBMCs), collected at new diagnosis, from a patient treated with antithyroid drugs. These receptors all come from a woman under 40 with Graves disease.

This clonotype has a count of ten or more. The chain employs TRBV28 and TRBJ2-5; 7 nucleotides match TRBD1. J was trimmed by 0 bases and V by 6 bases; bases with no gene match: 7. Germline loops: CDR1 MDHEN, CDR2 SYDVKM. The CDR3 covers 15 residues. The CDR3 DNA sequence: TGTGCCAGCAGGTGGGACAGAACGTACCAAGAGACCCAGTACTTC. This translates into CASRWDRTYQETQYF.

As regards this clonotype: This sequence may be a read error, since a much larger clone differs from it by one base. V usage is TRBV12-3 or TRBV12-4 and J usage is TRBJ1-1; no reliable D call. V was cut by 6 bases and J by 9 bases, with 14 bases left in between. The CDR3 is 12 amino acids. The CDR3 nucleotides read TGTGCCAGCAGCCCTCGGGTCCCTAAAGCTTTCTTT. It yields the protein CASSPRVPKAFF.

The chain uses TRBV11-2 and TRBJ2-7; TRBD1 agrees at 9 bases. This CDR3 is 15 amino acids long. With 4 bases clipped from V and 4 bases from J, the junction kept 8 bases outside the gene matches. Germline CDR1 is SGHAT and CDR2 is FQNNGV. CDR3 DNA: TGTGCCAGCAGCTCTGTCGGGACAGGGATATACGAGCAGTACTTC. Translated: CASSSVGTGIYEQYF.

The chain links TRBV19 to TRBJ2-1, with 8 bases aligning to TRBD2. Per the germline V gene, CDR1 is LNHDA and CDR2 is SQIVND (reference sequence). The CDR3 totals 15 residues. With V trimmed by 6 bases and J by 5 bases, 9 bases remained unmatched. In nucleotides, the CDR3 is TGTGCCAGTAGCGAGCTCGGGACTAGACACAATGAGCAGTTCTTC. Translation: CASSELGTRHNEQFF.

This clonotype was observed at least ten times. The CDR3 here is CASTKDNYEQYF. The CDR3, as DNA: TGTGCCAGCACCAAGGACAATTACGAGCAGTACTTC. This chain links TRBV28 with TRBJ2-7; perhaps TRBD1 as D (5 bases). Germline V CDR1 and CDR2: MDHEN, SYDVKM. The CDR3 consists of 12 residues. V was cut by 7 bases and J by 4 bases, with 11 bases left in between.

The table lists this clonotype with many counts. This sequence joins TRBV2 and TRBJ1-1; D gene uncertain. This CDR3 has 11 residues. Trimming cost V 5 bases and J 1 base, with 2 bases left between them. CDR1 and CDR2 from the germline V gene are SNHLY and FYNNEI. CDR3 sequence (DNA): TGTGCCAGCAGTTGGAACACTGAAGCTTTCTTT. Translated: CASSWNTEAFF.

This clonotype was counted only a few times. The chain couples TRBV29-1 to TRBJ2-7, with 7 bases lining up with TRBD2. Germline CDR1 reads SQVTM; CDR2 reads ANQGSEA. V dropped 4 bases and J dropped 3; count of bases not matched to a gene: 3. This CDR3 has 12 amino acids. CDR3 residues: CSVVLAGYEQYF. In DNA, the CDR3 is TGCAGCGTTGTTTTAGCGGGCTACGAGCAGTACTTC.

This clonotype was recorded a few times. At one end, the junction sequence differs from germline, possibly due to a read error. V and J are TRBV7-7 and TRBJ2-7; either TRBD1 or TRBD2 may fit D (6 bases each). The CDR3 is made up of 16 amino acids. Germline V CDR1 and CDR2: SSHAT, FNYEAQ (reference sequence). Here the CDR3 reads CASSPGAGGRPYEQYF. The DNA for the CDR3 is TGTGCTAGCAGCCCGGGGGCTGGGGGTAGGCCCTACGAGCAGTACTTC.

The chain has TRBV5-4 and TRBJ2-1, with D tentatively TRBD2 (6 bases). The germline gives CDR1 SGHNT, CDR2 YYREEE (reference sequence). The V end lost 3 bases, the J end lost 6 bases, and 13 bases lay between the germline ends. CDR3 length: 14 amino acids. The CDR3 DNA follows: TGTGCCAGCAGCTCGACTAGAGGGCTCAATGAGCAGTTCTTC. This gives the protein CASSSTRGLNEQFF.

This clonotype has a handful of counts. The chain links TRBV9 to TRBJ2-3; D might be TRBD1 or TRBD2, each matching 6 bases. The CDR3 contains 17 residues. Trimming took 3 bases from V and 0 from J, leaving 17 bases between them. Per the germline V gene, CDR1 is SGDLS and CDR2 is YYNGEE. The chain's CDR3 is CASSANGGPGSTDTQYF. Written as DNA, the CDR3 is TGTGCCAGCAGCGCGAATGGGGGGCCAGGAAGCACAGATACGCAGTATTTT.

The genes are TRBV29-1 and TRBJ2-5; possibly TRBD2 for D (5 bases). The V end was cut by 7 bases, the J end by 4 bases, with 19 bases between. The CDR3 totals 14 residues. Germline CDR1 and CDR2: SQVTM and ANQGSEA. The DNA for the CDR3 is TGCAGCGGCGAGGTAGAGGGAGAGGGAGAGACCCAGTACTTC. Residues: CSGEVEGEGETQYF.

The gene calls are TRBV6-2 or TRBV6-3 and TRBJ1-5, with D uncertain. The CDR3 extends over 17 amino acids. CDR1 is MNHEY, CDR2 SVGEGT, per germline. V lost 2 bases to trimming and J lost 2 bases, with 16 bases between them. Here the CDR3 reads CASSYPYSYSGNQPQHF. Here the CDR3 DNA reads TGTGCCAGCAGTTACCCTTATAGCTACAGTGGCAATCAGCCCCAGCATTTT.

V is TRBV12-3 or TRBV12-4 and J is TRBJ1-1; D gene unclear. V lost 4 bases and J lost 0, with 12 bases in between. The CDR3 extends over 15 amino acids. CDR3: CASSYIAMMNTEAFF. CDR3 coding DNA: TGTGCCAGCAGTTATATCGCTATGATGAACACTGAAGCTTTCTTT.

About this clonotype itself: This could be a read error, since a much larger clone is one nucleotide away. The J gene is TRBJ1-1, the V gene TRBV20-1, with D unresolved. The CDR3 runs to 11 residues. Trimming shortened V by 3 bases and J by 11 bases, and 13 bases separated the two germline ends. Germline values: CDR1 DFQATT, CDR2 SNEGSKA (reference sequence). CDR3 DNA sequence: TGCAGTGCTAGGAGACACGGTGATGCTTTCTTT. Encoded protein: CSARRHGDAFF.

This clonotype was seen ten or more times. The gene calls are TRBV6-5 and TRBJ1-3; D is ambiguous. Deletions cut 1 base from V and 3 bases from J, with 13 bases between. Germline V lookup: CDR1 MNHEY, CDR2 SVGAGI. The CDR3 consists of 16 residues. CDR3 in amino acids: CASSYFPPYDGNTIYF. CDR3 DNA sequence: TGTGCCAGCAGTTACTTCCCTCCTTATGATGGAAACACCATATATTTT.

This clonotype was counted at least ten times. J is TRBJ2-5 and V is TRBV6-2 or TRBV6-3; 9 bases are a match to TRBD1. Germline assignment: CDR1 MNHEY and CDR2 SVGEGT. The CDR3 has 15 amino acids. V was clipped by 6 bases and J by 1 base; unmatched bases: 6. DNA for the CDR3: TGTGCCAGCAGAGGGACAGGGAGCCTCCAAGAGACCCAGTACTTC. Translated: CASRGTGSLQETQYF.

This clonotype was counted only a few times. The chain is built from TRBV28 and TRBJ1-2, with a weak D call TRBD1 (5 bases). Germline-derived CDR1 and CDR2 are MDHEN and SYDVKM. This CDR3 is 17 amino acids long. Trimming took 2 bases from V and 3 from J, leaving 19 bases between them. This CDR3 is CASSLPPGANPYYGYTF. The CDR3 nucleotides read TGTGCCAGCAGTTTACCCCCCGGGGCGAACCCTTACTATGGCTACACCTTC.

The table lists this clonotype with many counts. Written as DNA, the CDR3 is TGTGCCAGCAGTTTGGGATCAGGGGCCGCGAGTGGTGGCTACACCTTC. This gives the protein CASSLGSGAASGGYTF. This chain uses TRBV28 with TRBJ1-2, with D perhaps TRBD1 (6 bases). Trimming took 3 bases from V and 7 from J, leaving 21 bases between them. CDR1 and CDR2 (germline): MDHEN, SYDVKM. The CDR3 totals 16 residues.

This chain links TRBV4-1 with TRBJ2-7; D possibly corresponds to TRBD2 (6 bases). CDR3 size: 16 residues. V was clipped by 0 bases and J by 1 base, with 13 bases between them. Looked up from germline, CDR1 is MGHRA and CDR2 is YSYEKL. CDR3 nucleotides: TGCGCCAGCAGCCAAGACCCTAGCGCTTTTTCCTACGAGCAGTACTTC. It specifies CASSQDPSAFSYEQYF.

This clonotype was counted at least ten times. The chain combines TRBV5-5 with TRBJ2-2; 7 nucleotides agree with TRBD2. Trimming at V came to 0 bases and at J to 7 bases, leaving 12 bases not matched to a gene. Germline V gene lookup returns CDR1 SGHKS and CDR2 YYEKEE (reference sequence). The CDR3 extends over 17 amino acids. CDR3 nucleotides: TGTGCCAGCAGCTTGGACGGTAGCGGGCTGGGTGGCGGGGAGCTGTTTTTT. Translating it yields CASSLDGSGLGGGELFF.

CDR3 protein: CASSLQGHSGNTIYF. For the CDR3, the DNA is TGTGCCAGCAGTCTACAGGGGCACTCTGGAAACACCATATATTTT. J is TRBJ1-3 and V is TRBV27; 7 bases line up with TRBD1. J gave up 0 bases and V 5 bases, and 4 bases lay outside the gene matches. This CDR3 contains 15 residues. The germline CDR1 and CDR2 sequences are MNHEY and SMNVEV (reference sequence).

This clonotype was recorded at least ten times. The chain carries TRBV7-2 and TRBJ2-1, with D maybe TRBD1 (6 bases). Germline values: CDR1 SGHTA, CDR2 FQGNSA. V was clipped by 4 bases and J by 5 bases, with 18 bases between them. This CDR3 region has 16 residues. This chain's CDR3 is CASSSQYRDENNEQFF. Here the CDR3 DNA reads TGTGCCAGCAGCTCACAGTACAGGGATGAGAACAATGAGCAGTTCTTC.

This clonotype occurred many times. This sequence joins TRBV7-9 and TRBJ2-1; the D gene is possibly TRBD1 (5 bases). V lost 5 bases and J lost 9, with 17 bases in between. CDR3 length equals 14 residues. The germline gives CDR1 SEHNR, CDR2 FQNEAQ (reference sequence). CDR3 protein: CASSLQALLGEQFF. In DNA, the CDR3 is TGTGCCAGCAGCCTACAGGCCCTGCTGGGTGAGCAGTTCTTC.

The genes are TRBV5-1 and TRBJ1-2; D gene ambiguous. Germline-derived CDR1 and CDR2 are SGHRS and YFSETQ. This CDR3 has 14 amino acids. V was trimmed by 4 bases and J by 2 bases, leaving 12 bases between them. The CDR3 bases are TGCGCCAGCAGCGGAGCGGACGGAAACTATGGCTACACCTTC. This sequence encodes CASSGADGNYGYTF.

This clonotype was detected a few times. The CDR3 coding sequence is TGCAGTGCGGCACACAGGAAACAAGAGACCCAGTACTTC. Translation gives CSAAHRKQETQYF. The chain combines TRBV20-1 with TRBJ2-5, with a weak D call TRBD1 (5 bases). V was shortened by 6 bases and J by 2 bases, with 13 bases between the two germline ends. Germline values: CDR1 DFQATT, CDR2 SNEGSKA (reference sequence). There are 13 residues in the CDR3.